Listed here are 22 T cell receptor beta chains from one sample, sequenced in a study of blood T cells in healthy people across ages. Sample-barcoded 5' priming and a J-beta primer mix drove a second PCR of about 6 to 11 cycles. TCRdb itself ran the 5' RACE reads through MiXCR, one entry per CDR3 protein. The sample has about 1.8 million distinct CDR3 sequences; 49% are singletons. The sample consisted of blood. Receptor source: a woman in her thirties or forties in good health.

The chain couples TRBV3-1 to TRBJ2-3; 9 bases are a match to TRBD2. The ends lost 4 bases at V and 2 bases at J; junction bases unmatched: 13. This CDR3 contains 18 residues. The germline gives CDR1 LGHDT, CDR2 YNNKEL (reference sequence). As DNA, the CDR3 is TGTGCCAGCAGCCCCGGGTGGGGCGGGGGGGCCTTCACAGATACGCAGTATTTT. Translation gives CASSPGWGGGAFTDTQYF.

The chain employs TRBV7-2 and TRBJ2-5, with TRBD1 identical over 10 bases. There are 15 residues in the CDR3. V lost 5 bases to trimming and J lost 4 bases; unmatched junction nucleotides: 7. Germline V gives CDR1 SGHTA, CDR2 FQGNSA. In DNA form, the CDR3 reads TGTGCCAGCAGCCTCCGACAGGGGGCAATAGAGACCCAGTACTTC. Protein product: CASSLRQGAIETQYF.

This clonotype was picked up a small number of times. J is TRBJ2-3 and V is TRBV4-3, with D perhaps matching TRBD1 or TRBD2 (5 bases each). V lost 4 bases and J lost 2, with 13 bases in between. Germline-derived CDR1 and CDR2 are LGHNA and YSLEER. The CDR3 spans 15 residues. The CDR3 sequence: CASSREGRTTDTQYF. CDR3 nucleotides: TGCGCCAGCAGCCGAGAGGGACGGACCACAGATACGCAGTATTTT.

V is TRBV6-5 and J is TRBJ2-7, with D possibly being TRBD1 (6 bases). V was cut by 4 bases and J by 5 bases, with 18 bases left in between. Germline CDR1 reads MNHEY; CDR2 reads SVGAGI. CDR3 length: 15 residues. The CDR3 DNA is TGTGCCAGCAGTTCCCCGGGACAAGGGAAGAACGAGCAGTACTTC. Amino acid sequence: CASSSPGQGKNEQYF.

As regards this clonotype: The junction departs from germline at one end; a sequencing error may be responsible. This chain connects TRBV19 to TRBJ2-1, with 7 bases fitting TRBD1. The CDR3 runs 14 residues. Germline V CDR1 and CDR2: LNHDA, SQIVND (reference sequence). As DNA, the CDR3 is TGTGTCAGTAGTACACAGGGGTCGGTTAATGAGCAGTTCTTC. Protein product: CVSSTQGSVNEQFF. Filled out from reference TRBV19 and TRBJ2-1, the complete variable domain reads DGGITQSPKYLFRKEGQNVTLSCEQNLNHDAMYWYRQDPGQGLRLIYYSQIVNDFQKGDIAEGYSVSREKKESFPLTVTSAQKNPTAFYLCVSSTQGSVNEQFFGPGTRLTVL.

This clonotype appeared a few times. The V and J genes are TRBV7-9 and TRBJ1-4; TRBD1 matches 7 bases. The junction had 11 bases not matched to a gene; V was cut back by 2 bases and J by 5 bases. Per germline, CDR1 SEHNR and CDR2 FQNEAQ (reference sequence). The CDR3 extends over 17 amino acids. CDR3 coding DNA: TGTGCCAGCAGCTTAAGTACGGTTGGGACAGAAAATGAAAAACTGTTTTTT. Its translation: CASSLSTVGTENEKLFF.

The chain is built from TRBV20-1 and TRBJ2-7; TRBD2 matches 7 bases. From germline, CDR1 is DFQATT and CDR2 SNEGSKA (reference sequence). CDR3 size: 14 residues. V lost 7 bases and J lost 6; bases outside the gene matches: 15. Here the CDR3 reads CSVKGREAACEQYF. The CDR3 nucleotides read TGCAGTGTCAAAGGGAGGGAGGCGGCCTGCGAGCAGTACTTC.

CDR3 in amino acids: CASSQVIGRDEQYF. The CDR3 nucleotides are TGTGCCAGCAGCCAAGTAATCGGACGGGACGAGCAGTACTTC. The chain is built from TRBV4-2 and TRBJ2-5, with unresolved D. The J call could be wrong; TRBJ2-7 is a better fit for the DNA end. The CDR3 spans 14 residues. The germline V gene has CDR1 LGHNA and CDR2 YNFKEQ.

The chain couples TRBV4-2 to TRBJ2-3; 12 nucleotides match TRBD2. From germline, CDR1 is LGHNA and CDR2 YNFKEQ. The CDR3 spans 16 residues. J gave up 1 base and V 3 bases, and 2 bases lay outside the gene matches. In DNA, the CDR3 is TGTGCCAGCAGCCATAGGACTAGCGGGGGCACAGATACGCAGTATTTT. Protein: CASSHRTSGGTDTQYF.

In its sample, this clonotype was seen a few times. The rearrangement uses TRBV20-1 and TRBJ2-5, with TRBD2 matching over 10 bases. CDR1 is DFQATT and CDR2 is SNEGSKA in the germline V gene (reference sequence). This CDR3 has 14 amino acids. The V and J ends lost 6 bases and 3 bases, in that order; junction bases with no gene match: 7. The CDR3 DNA follows: TGCAGTGCAACCACAACTAGCGGGGAAGAGACCCAGTACTTC. It yields the protein CSATTTSGEETQYF.

The sample holds a few counts of this clonotype. This chain joins TRBV5-6 and TRBJ2-5; D is uncertain. This CDR3 is built from 14 residues. V was shortened by 4 bases and J by 3 bases, with 13 bases between the two germline ends. CDR1 and CDR2 from the germline V gene are SGHDT and YYEEEE. This chain's CDR3 is CASSLMHPEETQYF. In nucleotides, the CDR3 is TGTGCCAGCAGCCTTATGCACCCCGAAGAGACCCAGTACTTC.

The J gene is TRBJ2-1, the V gene TRBV29-1, with D possibly matching TRBD1 (6 bases). The CDR3 totals 12 residues. The V end was cut by 3 bases, the J end by 7 bases, with 10 bases between. CDR1 and CDR2 from the germline V gene are SQVTM and ANQGSEA. CDR3 bases: TGCAGCGTTGAGCAGGGGCGGAATGAGCAGTTCTTC. This encodes CSVEQGRNEQFF.

On this clonotype itself: One end of the junction fails to match germline, which may point to a read error. CDR3 DNA: TGCGGCGTAGGGACAGGGAATGAGCAGTTCTTC. This gives the protein CGVGTGNEQFF. This sequence joins TRBV29-1 and TRBJ2-1, with 9 bases lining up with TRBD1. The CDR3 loop spans 11 amino acids. Per germline, CDR1 SQVTM and CDR2 ANQGSEA.

This clonotype was seen more than once but under ten times. The gene calls are TRBV20-1 and TRBJ2-1, with 8 bases fitting TRBD2. V gave up 5 bases and J gave up 0 bases; unmatched junction bases: 6. This CDR3 comprises 15 residues. CDR1 and CDR2 (germline): DFQATT, SNEGSKA (reference sequence). The DNA of the CDR3 is TGCAGTGCTGAATCACTAGCGGACTCCTACAATGAGCAGTTCTTC. As protein: CSAESLADSYNEQFF.

The CDR3: CASSQTPGAGVSGTDTQYF. CDR3 DNA sequence: TGTGCCAGCAGCCAGACCCCGGGAGCGGGGGTTTCGGGCACAGATACGCAGTATTTT. This chain connects TRBV3-1 to TRBJ2-3; 8 bases are shared with TRBD2. Germline CDR1 reads LGHDT; CDR2 reads YNNKEL (reference sequence). With V trimmed by 3 bases and J by 1 base, 15 bases remained unmatched. The CDR3 spans 19 residues.

This clonotype has a single count. The rearrangement uses TRBV27 and TRBJ1-2, with 10 positions matching TRBD1. J was trimmed by 2 bases and V by 3 bases; bases with no gene match: 6. CDR1 and CDR2 (germline): MNHEY, SMNVEV (reference sequence). The CDR3 runs to 16 residues. The chain's CDR3 is CASSLASTGGNYGYTF. CDR3 sequence (DNA): TGTGCCAGCAGTTTGGCGTCGACAGGGGGCAACTATGGCTACACCTTC.

This clonotype was recorded a few times. This rearrangement joins TRBV24-1 to TRBJ2-5; D is uncertain. V was clipped by 5 bases and J by 5 bases, with 8 bases between them. The CDR3 sequence is 12 residues long. In germline, CDR1 is KGHDR, CDR2 SFDVKD. The CDR3 here is CATSGPEETQYF. In DNA form, the CDR3 reads TGTGCCACCAGTGGACCCGAGGAGACCCAGTACTTC.

CDR3 protein: CASSERQGTMNTEAFF. The CDR3 coding sequence is TGTGCCAGCAGTGAGAGACAGGGCACTATGAACACTGAAGCTTTCTTT. V usage is TRBV25-1 and J usage is TRBJ1-1; TRBD1 aligns across 7 bases. CDR3 length: 16 residues. The germline V gene encodes CDR1 MGHDK and CDR2 SYGVNS. Germline trimming cut 3 bases from V and 0 bases from J; bases unmatched to any gene: 7. Full variable domain (missing parts from reference TRBV25-1 and TRBJ1-1): EADIYQTPRYLVIGTGKKITLECSQTMGHDKMYWYQQDPGMELHLIHYSYGVNSTEKGDLSSESTVSRIRTEHFPLTLESARPSHTSQYLCASSERQGTMNTEAFFGQGTRLTVV.

The J gene is TRBJ2-1, the V gene TRBV6-2 or TRBV6-3, with 7 bases fitting TRBD1. V was pared by 5 bases and J by 6 bases, with 4 bases of the junction left unmatched. The CDR3 is 13 residues long. CDR1 is MNHEY, CDR2 SVGEGT, per germline. The DNA of the CDR3 is TGTGCCAGCAGTACATGGACAGGCAATGAGCAGTTCTTC. Amino acids: CASSTWTGNEQFF.

V is TRBV28 and J is TRBJ2-3; no firm D call. From germline, CDR1 is MDHEN and CDR2 SYDVKM. CDR3 length equals 13 residues. The V end was cut by 5 bases, the J end by 14 bases, with 20 bases between. The CDR3 sequence is CASSTAYAVGRYF. In DNA form, the CDR3 reads TGTGCCAGCAGTACGGCATATGCCGTTGGAAGGTATTTT.

V usage is TRBV6-1 and J usage is TRBJ2-7; possible D gene TRBD1, 5 bases. The CDR3 is 15 amino acids. From germline, CDR1 is MNHNS and CDR2 SASEGT. V lost 7 bases, J lost 0 bases, and 16 bases lay in between. The CDR3 here is CASTRQPGDSYEQYF. DNA for the CDR3: TGTGCCAGCACCAGACAGCCCGGCGACTCCTACGAGCAGTACTTC.

This clonotype was detected only a few times. The chain recombines TRBV3-1 with TRBJ1-6, with D perhaps matching TRBD1 (5 bases). CDR1 and CDR2 from the germline V gene are LGHDT and YNNKEL (reference sequence). Trimming took 8 bases from V and 7 from J, leaving 12 bases between them. The length of the CDR3 is 13 residues. The DNA for the CDR3 is TGTGCCAGCGCCCCGGGACGGAATTCACCCCTCCACTTT. Translating gives CASAPGRNSPLHF. Full variable domain (outside the CDR3, taken from reference TRBV3-1 and TRBJ1-6): DTAVSQTPKYLVTQMGNDKSIKCEQNLGHDTMYWYKQDSKKFLKIMFSYNNKELIINETVPNRFSPKSPDKAHLNLHINSLELGDSAVYFCASAPGRNSPLHFGNGTRLTVT.